The T cell receptor (beta chain) described here comes from a study of T cell responses to AZD1222 COVID-19 vaccine. Points from the study as a whole: Repertoire collection took place solely once the T cell response had peaked. The CD4 TCRs associated with vaccination extended across spike and predominated at 160-218 and 743-854.

Turning to this clone: Its antigen is still unknown.

The CDR3 has 12 amino acids. The V end was cut by 3 bases, the J end by 5 bases, with 7 bases between. The germline V gene has CDR1 KGHSH and CDR2 LQKENI. Some clones are missing from TCRdb's copy, which holds only in-frame ones; the method was immunoSEQ multiplex PCR. Of roughly 60,000 clones in the sample, 70% to 90% are singletons; the top ten hold just under 5%. The TCR comes from an adult in good health. The gene calls are TRBV18 and TRBJ1-1; D not certain. The specimen comprised peripheral blood, sampled on day 0 of AZD1222 vaccination. CDR3 bases: TGTGCCAGCTCACCGGCAGAGACTGAAGCTTTCTTT. Protein: CASSPAETEAFF.